This entry is about one T cell receptor (beta chain). The data belong to a study of blood T cell repertoires in COVID-19. Measured with immunoSEQ multiplex PCR; TCRdb has only the in-frame clones, and not every one. Of about 200,000 clones in the sample, around 90% were seen once. The CDR3 length is 19 residues. Germline CDR1 reads SGHTS; CDR2 reads YDEGEE. V was clipped by 0 bases and J by 2 bases; unmatched bases: 12. The TCR was taken from a woman in her late teens or twenties who had recovered from COVID-19. This chain links TRBV5-8 with TRBJ2-3, with 10 bases fitting TRBD2. Sequenced material: PBMCs or T cells enriched from blood (not recorded which). Written as DNA, the CDR3 is TGTGCCAGCAGCTTGGTCCCTAGCGGGGGCCCATTACACACAGATACGCAGTATTTT. Amino acids: CASSLVPSGGPLHTDTQYF.